This TCR beta chain is drawn from a study of shared clonotypes between healthy human individuals. V lost 2 bases to trimming and J lost 6 bases, with 10 bases between them. CDR1 and CDR2 (germline): SGHTA, FQGNSA. The CDR3 totals 13 residues. An approximately 220 ng quantity of DNA, tens of thousands of T cell genomes, went into the sorted-subset replicate PCRs. Clones were read by immunoSEQ multiplex PCR, and TCRdb kept only the in-frame ones, dropping some. The sample has 980,000 or so clones, roughly 72% seen once. Sequencing was done on a sample of memory CD4+ T cells sorted from blood. The subset is: CD45RA-negative fraction. J is TRBJ2-5 and V is TRBV7-2, with D unclear. The clonotype comes from a man aged 18 to 29 in good health. CDR3 nucleotides: TGTGCCAGCAGCTTAAAAGGGTGGCAGACCCAGTACTTC. Its protein product is CASSLKGWQTQYF.